The 6 T cell receptor beta chains in this list originate from one sample, sequenced in a study of cytomegalovirus exposure and HLA in healthy donors. Using immunoSEQ multiplex PCR, the repertoire was profiled, and TCRdb retains in-frame clones only, with some absent. The sample lists roughly 67,000 clones; about 90% were seen once. Sequencing was carried out using PBMCs. The receptors were gathered from a man aged 18-30 years in good health and CMV-seronegative.

The V gene is TRBV29-1, the J gene TRBJ2-3; a possible D gene is TRBD1 (5 bases). CDR1 and CDR2 from the germline V gene are SQVTM and ANQGSEA. The ends were cut back, 5 bases at V and 3 bases at J, with 24 bases in the middle. The CDR3 has 17 residues. CDR3 DNA: TGCAGCGTTAGGGGTCATAGGTGGGGCCTCCAAACAGATACGCAGTATTTT. Amino acid sequence: CSVRGHRWGLQTDTQYF.

This chain joins TRBV7-9 and TRBJ2-2, with 10 bases fitting TRBD1. Germline CDR1 and CDR2: SEHNR and FQNEAQ (reference sequence). J gave up 4 bases and V 5 bases, and 7 bases lay outside the gene matches. CDR3 length: 16 amino acids. The CDR3 here is CASSTGTGVSTGELFF. DNA for the CDR3: TGTGCCAGCAGCACCGGGACAGGGGTTAGCACCGGGGAGCTGTTTTTT.

This clone was counted a single time. The chain joins TRBV6-6 to TRBJ1-2; D is possibly TRBD1 (5 bases). The CDR3 has 15 amino acids. V dropped 5 bases and J dropped 2 bases, with 15 bases sitting between them. Germline V gene lookup returns CDR1 MNHNY and CDR2 SVGAGI (reference sequence). The CDR3 coding sequence is TGTGCCAGCAGTCTAGCGACGACAGTGAACTATGGCTACACCTTC. Its translation: CASSLATTVNYGYTF.

DNA for the CDR3: TGTGCCAGCATCGGACAGGGGGACGAGCAGTACTTC. Its translation: CASIGQGDEQYF. This rearrangement joins TRBV28 to TRBJ2-7; 10 bases map to TRBD1. This CDR3 contains 12 residues. In germline, CDR1 is MDHEN, CDR2 SYDVKM. V dropped 7 bases and J dropped 5; count of bases not matched to a gene: 2.

For this clone: Other DNA sequences of this sample code for an identical CDR3. The chain has TRBV30 and TRBJ1-1; D gene ambiguous. Germline CDR1 reads GTSNPN; CDR2 reads SVGIG (reference sequence). CDR3 length: 11 residues. Trimming took 0 bases from V and 6 from J, leaving 5 bases between them. This CDR3 is CAWSVLSEAFF. Written as DNA, the CDR3 is TGTGCCTGGAGTGTACTTTCTGAAGCTTTCTTT.

The V and J genes are TRBV28 and TRBJ1-2, with 8 bases aligning to TRBD1. Germline loops: CDR1 MDHEN, CDR2 SYDVKM. V was pared by 4 bases and J by 7 bases, with 2 bases of the junction left unmatched. The CDR3 spans 12 residues. Here the CDR3 DNA reads TGTGCCAGCAGTTCCAGGGGGCTTGGCTACACCTTC. Its protein product is CASSSRGLGYTF.